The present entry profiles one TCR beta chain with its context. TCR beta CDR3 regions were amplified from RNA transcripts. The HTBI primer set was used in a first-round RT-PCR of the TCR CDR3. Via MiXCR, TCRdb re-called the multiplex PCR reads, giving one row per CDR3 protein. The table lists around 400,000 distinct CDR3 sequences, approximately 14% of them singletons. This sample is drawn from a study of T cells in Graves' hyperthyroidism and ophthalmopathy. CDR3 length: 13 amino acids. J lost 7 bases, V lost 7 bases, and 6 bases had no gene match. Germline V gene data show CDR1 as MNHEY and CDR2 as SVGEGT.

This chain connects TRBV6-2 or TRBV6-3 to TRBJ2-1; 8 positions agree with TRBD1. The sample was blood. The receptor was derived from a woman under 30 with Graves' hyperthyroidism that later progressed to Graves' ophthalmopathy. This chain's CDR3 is CASNGQGLNEQFF. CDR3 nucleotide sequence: TGTGCCAGCAATGGACAGGGTTTGAATGAGCAGTTCTTC.